This TCR beta chain was recovered during a study of blood T cell repertoires in COVID-19 (TCRdb year 2020). Regarding the complete study: Samples covering the acute and convalescent phases of COVID-19 were provided by collaborators in the United States, Italy and Spain. The material from the prospective study consisted of cDNA or gDNA derived from T cells, B-cell-depleted T cells, or PBMCs. Subjects who had been exposed to COVID-19, were actively infected with it, or had recovered from it provided the deeply sampled blood TCRbeta repertoires that made up the dataset. The repertoires were released in a freely available public database intended as a resource for research on the immune response to SARS-CoV-2. Samples were obtained from the ongoing ImmuneRACE study (first 160 participants) and from 1,000 to 1,500 subjects provided by 6 global collaborators. Nearly every sample came with metadata listing a de-identified subject ID, COVID-19 status, age in years and sex. Where HLA class I and class II types were available, the types were taken from metadata supplied by the sample provider, not from assay-based typing. The study at large found these results: How much clinical and demographic metadata was included differed by source and by participant, and the metadata was provided uncurated.

Collaborating institutions collected whole blood in K2EDTA tubes following their own protocols. For TCRbeta analysis, collaborators shipped samples as frozen whole blood, isolated PBMCs, or DNA extracted from either of those sample types. According to the germline V gene (reference sequence), CDR1 reads LNHDA and CDR2 reads SQIVND. Taken from cysteine to phenylalanine, the CDR3 has 13 residues. Only the CDR3 DNA is retained, 39 bases long and in frame from the first base. Trimming removed 3 bases from V and 2 bases from J, leaving 8 bases between the germline ends. TCRbeta CDR3 regions were amplified from genomic DNA using the immunoSEQ Assay, a bias-controlled multiplex PCR. Per the original workflow: Nucleated cell counts per sample were estimated from amplification of reference gene primers within the assay. To quantify the absolute abundance of each unique TCRbeta CDR3 rearrangement, sequence reads were collapsed and filtered. For each sample, productive Simpson clonality was calculated as the square root of Simpson's diversity index over productive rearrangements. TCRdb's version of the immuneACCESS table is confined to in-frame rearrangements and falls short of the full clone set. An unresolved V gene accounts for under half of the shortfall where checked; the remainder is of unknown origin. D and trimming were read from the DNA, whereas the V and J calls and clone size are those reported in that table. This sample has some 33,000 clones in its table, and 75% to 85% of those were observed once. The ten biggest clones cover under 7.5% of the sample.

As concerns this clone: No cognate antigen has been identified for it. Base quality data are lacking; no much larger clone is found one base away.

The chain is encoded by TRBV19 joined to TRBJ2-7; tentative D gene TRBD1, with 6 bases matching. What was sequenced was peripheral blood. The receptor was isolated from a man in his sixties with active COVID-19. The CDR3 amino acid sequence is: CASSIGTTYEQYF. Read as DNA, the sequence is TGTGCCAGTAGTATCGGGACAACCTACGAGCAGTACTTC.